Listed below are T cell receptor beta chains from one sample, sequenced in a study of control samples from healthy donors and cancer patients. The method was immunoSEQ multiplex PCR; TCRdb's version includes in-frame clones alone and lacks a portion of them. The table lists 100,000 to 150,000 clones, 80% to 90% of them singletons. Sequencing was done on a sample of blood. The receptors derive from a man aged 60-69 years in good health. The CDR3 runs from the conserved cysteine through the conserved F or W.

J	V	CDR3
TRBJ1-2	TRBV19	CASNTNRGYGYTF
TRBJ1-5	TRBV12-3/TRBV12-4	CASSLDYQPQHF
TRBJ2-2	TRBV18	CASSPANTGELFF
TRBJ1-2	TRBV5-1	CASSSLGGGRGYTF
TRBJ1-4	TRBV28	CASSTTGGAKEKLFF
TRBJ2-5	TRBV18	CASSPLPGQETQYF
TRBJ2-7	TRBV7-2	CASSLGAVYEQYF
TRBJ2-1	TRBV10-1	CASSRATYSAAGAYNEQFF
TRBJ1-1	TRBV3-1/TRBV3-2	CASSFNSNTEAFF
TRBJ2-3	TRBV6-2/TRBV6-3	CASSYPGAAGHTQYF
TRBJ2-1	TRBV12-3/TRBV12-4	CASSLKTGVEQFF
TRBJ1-2	TRBV9	CASSASVSGYTF
TRBJ2-1	TRBV15	CATGQPTTGDEQFF
TRBJ2-7	TRBV4-3	CASSQGTGLAGRSYEQYF
TRBJ1-1	TRBV7-2	CASSPAFQGNTEAFF
TRBJ1-2	TRBV3-1/TRBV3-2	CASSQDLEVFNYGYTF
TRBJ1-6	TRBV10-3	CATRQGPTDNSPLHF
TRBJ1-5	TRBV28	CASSYSGREFFQPQHF
TRBJ1-6	TRBV30	CAWSGQGYLPLHF
TRBJ2-7	TRBV6-5	CASSYSGRGGEQYF
TRBJ1-1	TRBV7-2	CASSPSQVNTEAFF
TRBJ1-3	TRBV3-1/TRBV3-2	CASSRTSGNTIYF
TRBJ1-1	TRBV18	CASSLSAGDTEAFF